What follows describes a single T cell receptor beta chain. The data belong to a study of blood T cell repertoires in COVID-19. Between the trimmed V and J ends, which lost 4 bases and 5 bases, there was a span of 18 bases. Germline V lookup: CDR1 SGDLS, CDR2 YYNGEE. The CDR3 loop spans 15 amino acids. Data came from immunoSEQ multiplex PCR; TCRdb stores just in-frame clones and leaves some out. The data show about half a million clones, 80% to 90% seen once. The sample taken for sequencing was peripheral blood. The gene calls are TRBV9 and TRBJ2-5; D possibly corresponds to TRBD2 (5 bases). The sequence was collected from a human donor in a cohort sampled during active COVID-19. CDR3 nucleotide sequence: TGTGCCAGCAGCCCCCGGACGGGATTTGGGGAGACCCAGTACTTC. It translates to CASSPRTGFGETQYF.